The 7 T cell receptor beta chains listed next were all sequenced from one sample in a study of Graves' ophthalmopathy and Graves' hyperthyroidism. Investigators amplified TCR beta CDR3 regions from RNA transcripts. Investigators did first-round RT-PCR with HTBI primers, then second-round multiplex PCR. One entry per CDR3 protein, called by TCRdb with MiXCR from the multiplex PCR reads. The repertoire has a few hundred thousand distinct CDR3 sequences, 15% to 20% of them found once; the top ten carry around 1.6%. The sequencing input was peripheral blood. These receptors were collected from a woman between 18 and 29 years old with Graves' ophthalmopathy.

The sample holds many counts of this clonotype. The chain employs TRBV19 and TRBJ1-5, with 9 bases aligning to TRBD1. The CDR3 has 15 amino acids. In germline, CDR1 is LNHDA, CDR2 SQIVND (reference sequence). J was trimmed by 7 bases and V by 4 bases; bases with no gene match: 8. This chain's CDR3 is CASSRRDRDHQPQHF. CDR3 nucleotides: TGTGCCAGTAGTAGACGGGACAGGGATCACCAGCCCCAGCATTTT.

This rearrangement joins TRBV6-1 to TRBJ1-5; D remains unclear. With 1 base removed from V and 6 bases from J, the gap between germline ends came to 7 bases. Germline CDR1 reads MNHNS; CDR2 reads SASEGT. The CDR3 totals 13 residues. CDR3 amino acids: CASSEVERQPQHF. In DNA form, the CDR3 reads TGTGCCAGCAGTGAAGTGGAGCGTCAGCCCCAGCATTTT.

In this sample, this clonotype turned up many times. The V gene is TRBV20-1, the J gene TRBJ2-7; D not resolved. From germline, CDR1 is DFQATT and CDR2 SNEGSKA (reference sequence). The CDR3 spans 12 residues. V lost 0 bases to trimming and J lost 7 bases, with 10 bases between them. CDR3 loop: CSARDPTGEQYF. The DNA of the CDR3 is TGCAGTGCTAGAGATCCAACCGGAGAGCAGTACTTC.

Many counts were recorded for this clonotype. The CDR3 here is CASSFRGGVYEQYF. The CDR3 DNA follows: TGTGCCAGCAGTTTTAGAGGGGGGGTCTACGAGCAGTACTTC. The V gene is TRBV27, the J gene TRBJ2-7; D might be TRBD2 (7 bases). Germline V CDR1 and CDR2: MNHEY, SMNVEV (reference sequence). The CDR3 sequence is 14 residues long. V gave up 3 bases and J gave up 3 bases, with 12 bases separating them.

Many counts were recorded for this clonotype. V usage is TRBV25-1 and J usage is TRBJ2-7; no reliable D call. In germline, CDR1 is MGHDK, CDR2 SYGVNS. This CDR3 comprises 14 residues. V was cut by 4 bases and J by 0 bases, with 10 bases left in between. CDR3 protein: CASSGERSSYEQYF. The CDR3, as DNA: TGTGCCAGCAGTGGCGAGAGGAGCTCCTACGAGCAGTACTTC.

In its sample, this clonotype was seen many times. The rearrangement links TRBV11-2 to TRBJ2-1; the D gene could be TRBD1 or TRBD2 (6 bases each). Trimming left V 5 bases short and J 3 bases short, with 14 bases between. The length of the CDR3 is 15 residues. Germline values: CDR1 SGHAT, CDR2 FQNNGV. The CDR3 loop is CASSPTGGYYNEQFF. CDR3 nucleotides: TGTGCCAGCAGCCCAACCGGGGGCTACTACAATGAGCAGTTCTTC. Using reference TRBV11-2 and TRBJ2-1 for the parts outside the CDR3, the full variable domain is EAGVAQSPRYKIIEKRQSVAFWCNPISGHATLYWYQQILGQGPKLLIQFQNNGVVDDSQLPKDRFSAERLKGVDSTLKIQPAKLEDSAVYLCASSPTGGYYNEQFFGPGTRLTVL.

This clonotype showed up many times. In nucleotides, the CDR3 is TGTGCCAGCAGTAGAGACTCGGCTGGGGCCAACGTCCTGACTTTC. Residues: CASSRDSAGANVLTF. V and J are TRBV6-1 and TRBJ2-6, with D hard to call. The length of the CDR3 is 15 residues. Trimming stripped 5 bases from V and 2 bases from J, with 10 bases between. From germline, CDR1 is MNHNS and CDR2 SASEGT.